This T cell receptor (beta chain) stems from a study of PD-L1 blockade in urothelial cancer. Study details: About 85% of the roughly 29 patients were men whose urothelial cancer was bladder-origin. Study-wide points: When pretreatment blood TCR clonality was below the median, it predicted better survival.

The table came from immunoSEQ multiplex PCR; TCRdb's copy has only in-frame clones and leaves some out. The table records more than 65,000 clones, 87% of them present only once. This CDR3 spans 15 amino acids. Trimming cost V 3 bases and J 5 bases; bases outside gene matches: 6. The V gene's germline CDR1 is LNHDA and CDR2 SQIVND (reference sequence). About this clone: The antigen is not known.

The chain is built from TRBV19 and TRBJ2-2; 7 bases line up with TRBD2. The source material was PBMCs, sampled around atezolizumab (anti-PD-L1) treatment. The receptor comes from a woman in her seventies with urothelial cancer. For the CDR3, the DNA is TGTGCCAGTAGTATCGGTGGAGCGGGAACCGGGGAGCTGTTTTTT. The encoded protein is CASSIGGAGTGELFF.